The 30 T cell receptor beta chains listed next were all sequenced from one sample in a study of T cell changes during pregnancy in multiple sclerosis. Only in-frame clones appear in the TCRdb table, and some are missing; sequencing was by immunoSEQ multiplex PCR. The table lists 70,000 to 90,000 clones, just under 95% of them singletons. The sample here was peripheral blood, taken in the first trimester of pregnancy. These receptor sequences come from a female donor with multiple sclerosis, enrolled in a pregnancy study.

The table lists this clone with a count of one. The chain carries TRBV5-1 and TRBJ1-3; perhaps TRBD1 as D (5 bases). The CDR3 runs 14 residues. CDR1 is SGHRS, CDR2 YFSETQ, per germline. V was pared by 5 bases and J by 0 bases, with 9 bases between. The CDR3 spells CASRRTTSGNTIYF. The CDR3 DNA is TGCGCCAGCAGGAGGACAACCTCTGGAAACACCATATATTTT.

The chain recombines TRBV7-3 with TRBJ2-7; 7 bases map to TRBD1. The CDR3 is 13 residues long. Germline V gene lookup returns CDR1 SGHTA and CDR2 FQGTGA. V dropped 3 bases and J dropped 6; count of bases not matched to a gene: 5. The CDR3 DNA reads TGTGCCAGCAGCTTGACTGACAGGGCCGAGCAGTACTTC. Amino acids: CASSLTDRAEQYF.

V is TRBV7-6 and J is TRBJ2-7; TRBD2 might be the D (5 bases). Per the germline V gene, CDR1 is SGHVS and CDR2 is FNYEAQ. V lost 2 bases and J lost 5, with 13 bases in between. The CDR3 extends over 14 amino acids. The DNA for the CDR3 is TGTGCCAGCAGCTTATCCGGGGTCGGGCACGAGCAGTACTTC. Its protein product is CASSLSGVGHEQYF.

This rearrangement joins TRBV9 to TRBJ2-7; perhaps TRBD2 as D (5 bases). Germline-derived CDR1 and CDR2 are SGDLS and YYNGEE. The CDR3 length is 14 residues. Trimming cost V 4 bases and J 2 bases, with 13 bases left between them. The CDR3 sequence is CASSPEGRTYEQYF. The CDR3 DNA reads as TGTGCCAGCAGCCCCGAGGGCCGAACCTACGAGCAGTACTTC.

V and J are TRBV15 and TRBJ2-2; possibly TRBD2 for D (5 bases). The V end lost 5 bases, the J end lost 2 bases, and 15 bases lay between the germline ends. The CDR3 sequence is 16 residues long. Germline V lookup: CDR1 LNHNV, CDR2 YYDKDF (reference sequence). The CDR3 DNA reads TGTGCCACCAGCCGGGAAGGGATGTCAAACACCGGGGAGCTGTTTTTT. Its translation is CATSREGMSNTGELFF.

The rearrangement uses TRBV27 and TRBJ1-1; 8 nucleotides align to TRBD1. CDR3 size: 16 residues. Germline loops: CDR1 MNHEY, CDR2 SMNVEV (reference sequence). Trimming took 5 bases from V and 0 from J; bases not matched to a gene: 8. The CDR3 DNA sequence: TGTGCCAGCAGTCAAACGACGGACAGGGTGAACACTGAAGCTTTCTTT. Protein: CASSQTTDRVNTEAFF.

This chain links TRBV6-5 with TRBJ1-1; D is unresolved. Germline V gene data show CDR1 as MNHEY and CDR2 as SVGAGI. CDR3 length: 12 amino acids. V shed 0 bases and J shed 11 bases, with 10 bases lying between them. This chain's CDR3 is CASSYSEVAAFF. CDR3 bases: TGTGCCAGCAGTTACTCCGAGGTTGCGGCTTTCTTT.

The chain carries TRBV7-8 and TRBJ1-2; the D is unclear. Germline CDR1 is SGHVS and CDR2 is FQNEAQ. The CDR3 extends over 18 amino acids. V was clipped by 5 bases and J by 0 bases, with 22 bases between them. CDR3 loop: CASSPYRGRSPPNYGYTF. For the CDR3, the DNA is TGTGCCAGCAGCCCCTACCGGGGAAGGAGTCCTCCTAACTATGGCTACACCTTC.

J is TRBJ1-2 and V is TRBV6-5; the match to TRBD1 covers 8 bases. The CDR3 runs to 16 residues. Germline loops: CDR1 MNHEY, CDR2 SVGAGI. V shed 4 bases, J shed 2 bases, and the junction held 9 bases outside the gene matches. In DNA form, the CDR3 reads TGTGCCAGCAGTTCTTCCGGACAGGGCAAGAACTATGGCTACACCTTC. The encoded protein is CASSSSGQGKNYGYTF.

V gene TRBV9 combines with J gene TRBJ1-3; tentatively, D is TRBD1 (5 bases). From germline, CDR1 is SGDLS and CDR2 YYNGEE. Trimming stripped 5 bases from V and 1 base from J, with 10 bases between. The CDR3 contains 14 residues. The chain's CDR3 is CASSYGGSGNTIYF. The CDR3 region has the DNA TGTGCCAGCAGTTACGGGGGATCTGGAAACACCATATATTTT.

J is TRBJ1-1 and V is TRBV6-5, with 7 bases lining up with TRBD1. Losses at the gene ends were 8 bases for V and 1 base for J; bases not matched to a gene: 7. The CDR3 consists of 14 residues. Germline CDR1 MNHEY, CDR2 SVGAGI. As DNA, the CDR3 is TGTGCCAGCGGAAGACAGGGCGGGAACACTGAAGCTTTCTTT. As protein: CASGRQGGNTEAFF.

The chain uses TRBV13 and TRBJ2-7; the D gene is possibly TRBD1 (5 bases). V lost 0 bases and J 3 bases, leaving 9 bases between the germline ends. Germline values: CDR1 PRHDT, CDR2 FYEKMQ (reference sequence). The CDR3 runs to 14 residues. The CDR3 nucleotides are TGTGCCAGCAGCTTAGGGACAGTGATCTACGAGCAGTACTTC. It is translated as CASSLGTVIYEQYF.

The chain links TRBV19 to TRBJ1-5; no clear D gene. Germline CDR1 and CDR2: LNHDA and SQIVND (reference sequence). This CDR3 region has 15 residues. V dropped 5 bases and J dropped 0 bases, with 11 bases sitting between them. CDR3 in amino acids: CASSPLGDSNQPQHF. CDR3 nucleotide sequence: TGTGCCAGTAGTCCCCTAGGAGATAGCAATCAGCCCCAGCATTTT.

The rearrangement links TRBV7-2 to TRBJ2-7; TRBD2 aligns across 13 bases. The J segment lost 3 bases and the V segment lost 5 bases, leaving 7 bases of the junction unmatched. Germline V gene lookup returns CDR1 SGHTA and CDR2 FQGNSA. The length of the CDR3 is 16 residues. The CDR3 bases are TGTGCCAGCAGCCAACCGGGACTAGCGGGGAGCTACGAGCAGTACTTC. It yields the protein CASSQPGLAGSYEQYF.

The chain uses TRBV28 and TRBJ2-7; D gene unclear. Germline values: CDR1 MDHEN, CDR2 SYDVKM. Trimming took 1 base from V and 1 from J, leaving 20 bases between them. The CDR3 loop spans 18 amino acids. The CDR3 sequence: CASSLSRYGTALSYEQYF. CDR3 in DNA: TGTGCCAGCAGTTTATCCCGCTACGGTACTGCCTTATCCTACGAGCAGTACTTC.

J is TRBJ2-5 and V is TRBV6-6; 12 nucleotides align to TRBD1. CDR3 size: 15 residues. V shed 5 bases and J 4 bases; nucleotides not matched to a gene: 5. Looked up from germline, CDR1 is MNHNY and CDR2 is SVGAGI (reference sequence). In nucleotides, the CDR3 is TGTGCCAGCAGTCCGGGACAGGGGGCGGCAGAGACCCAGTACTTC. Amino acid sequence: CASSPGQGAAETQYF.

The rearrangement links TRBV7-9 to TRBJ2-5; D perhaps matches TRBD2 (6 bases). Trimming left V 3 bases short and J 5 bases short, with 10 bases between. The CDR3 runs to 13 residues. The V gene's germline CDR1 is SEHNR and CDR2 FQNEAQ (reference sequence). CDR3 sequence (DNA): TGTGCCAGCAGCTTTCTAGCGTCGGAGACCCAGTACTTC. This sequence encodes CASSFLASETQYF.

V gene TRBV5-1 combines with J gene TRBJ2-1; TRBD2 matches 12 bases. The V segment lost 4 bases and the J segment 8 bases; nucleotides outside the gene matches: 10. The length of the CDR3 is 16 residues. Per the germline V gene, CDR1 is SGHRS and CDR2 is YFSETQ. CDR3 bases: TGCGCCAGCAGCCCGTCGACTAGCGGGGGCGCATATGAGCAGTTCTTC. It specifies CASSPSTSGGAYEQFF.

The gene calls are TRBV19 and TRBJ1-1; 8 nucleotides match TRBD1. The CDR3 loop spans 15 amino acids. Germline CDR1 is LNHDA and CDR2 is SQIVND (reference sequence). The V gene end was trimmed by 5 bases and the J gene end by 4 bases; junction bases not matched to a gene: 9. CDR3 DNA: TGTGCCAGTAGTTCCCCGACAGGGGTTACCACTGAAGCTTTCTTT. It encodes CASSSPTGVTTEAFF.

The CDR3 region is CASSLTMTGLRGVGYTF. The CDR3 nucleotides read TGTGCCAGCAGCCTGACGATGACAGGGTTGCGTGGGGTAGGCTACACCTTC. The J gene is TRBJ1-2, the V gene TRBV7-9; 7 bases match TRBD1. The ends lost 5 bases at V and 8 bases at J; junction bases unmatched: 20. Germline V lookup: CDR1 SEHNR, CDR2 FQNEAQ (reference sequence). The CDR3 totals 17 residues.

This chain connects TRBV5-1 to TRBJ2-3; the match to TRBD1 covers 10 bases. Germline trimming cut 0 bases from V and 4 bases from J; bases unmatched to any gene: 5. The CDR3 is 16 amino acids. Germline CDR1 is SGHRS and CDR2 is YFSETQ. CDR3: CASSLDGTGVPDTQYF. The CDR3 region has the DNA TGCGCCAGCAGCTTGGATGGGACAGGGGTTCCAGATACGCAGTATTTT.

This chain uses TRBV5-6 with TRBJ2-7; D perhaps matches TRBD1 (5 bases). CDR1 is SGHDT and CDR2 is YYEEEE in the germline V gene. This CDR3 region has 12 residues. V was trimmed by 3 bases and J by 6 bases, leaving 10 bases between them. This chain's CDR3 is CASSSTVIEQYF. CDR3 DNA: TGTGCCAGCAGCTCGACAGTAATCGAGCAGTACTTC.

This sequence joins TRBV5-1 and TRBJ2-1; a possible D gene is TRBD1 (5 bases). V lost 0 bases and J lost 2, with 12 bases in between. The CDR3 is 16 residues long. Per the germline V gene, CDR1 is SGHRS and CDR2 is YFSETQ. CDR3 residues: CASSLADTTPYNEQFF. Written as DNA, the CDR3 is TGCGCCAGCAGCTTGGCGGACACCACCCCCTACAATGAGCAGTTCTTC.

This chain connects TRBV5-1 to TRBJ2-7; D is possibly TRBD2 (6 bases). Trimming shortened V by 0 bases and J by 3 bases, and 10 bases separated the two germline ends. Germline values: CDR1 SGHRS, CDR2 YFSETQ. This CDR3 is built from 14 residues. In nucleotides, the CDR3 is TGCGCCAGCAGCTTGGCGTCGGGACTCTACGAGCAGTACTTC. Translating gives CASSLASGLYEQYF.

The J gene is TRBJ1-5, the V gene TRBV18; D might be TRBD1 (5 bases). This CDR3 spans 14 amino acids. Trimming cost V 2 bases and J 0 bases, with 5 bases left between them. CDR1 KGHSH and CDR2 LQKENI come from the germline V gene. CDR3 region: CASSPGASNQPQHF. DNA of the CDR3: TGTGCCAGCTCACCAGGGGCTAGCAATCAGCCCCAGCATTTT.

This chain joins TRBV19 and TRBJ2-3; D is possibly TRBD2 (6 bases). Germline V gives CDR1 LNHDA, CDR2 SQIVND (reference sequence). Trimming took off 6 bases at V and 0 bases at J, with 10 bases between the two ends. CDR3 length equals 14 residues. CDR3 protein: CASSHLASTDTQYF. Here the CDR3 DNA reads TGTGCCAGTAGCCATCTAGCGAGCACAGATACGCAGTATTTT.

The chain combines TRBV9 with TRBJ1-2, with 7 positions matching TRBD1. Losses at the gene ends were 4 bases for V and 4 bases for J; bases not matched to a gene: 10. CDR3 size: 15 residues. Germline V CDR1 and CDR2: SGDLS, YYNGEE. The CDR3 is CASSTDRAPGYGYTF. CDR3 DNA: TGTGCCAGCAGCACAGACAGGGCTCCGGGCTATGGCTACACCTTC. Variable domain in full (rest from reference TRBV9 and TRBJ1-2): DSGVTQTPKHLITATGQRVTLRCSPRSGDLSVYWYQQSLDQGLQFLIQYYNGEERAKGNILERFSAQQFPDLHSELNLSSLELGDSALYFCASSTDRAPGYGYTFGSGTRLTVV.

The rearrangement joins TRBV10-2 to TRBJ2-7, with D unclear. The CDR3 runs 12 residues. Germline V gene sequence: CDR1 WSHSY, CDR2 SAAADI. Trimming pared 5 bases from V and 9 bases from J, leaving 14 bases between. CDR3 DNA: TGCGCCAGCAGTCAAGATGTACGAGGGCAGTACTTC. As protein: CASSQDVRGQYF.

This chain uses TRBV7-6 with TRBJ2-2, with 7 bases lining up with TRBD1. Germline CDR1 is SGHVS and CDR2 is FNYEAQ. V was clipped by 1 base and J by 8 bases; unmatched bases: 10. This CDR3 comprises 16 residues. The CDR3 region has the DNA TGTGCCAGCAGCTTAGAGCCCGGGACAGTGGAGGGGGAGCTGTTTTTT. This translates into CASSLEPGTVEGELFF.

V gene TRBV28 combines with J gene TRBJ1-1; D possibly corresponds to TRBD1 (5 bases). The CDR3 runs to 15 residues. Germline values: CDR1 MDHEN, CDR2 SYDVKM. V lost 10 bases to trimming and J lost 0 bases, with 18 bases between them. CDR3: CATTLSGELNTEAFF. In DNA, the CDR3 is TGTGCCACCACCCTTTCGGGGGAACTGAACACTGAAGCTTTCTTT.